The T cell receptor (beta chain) described here comes from a study of molecular identifiers for immune sequencing clone quantification. The V gene lost 6 bases and the J gene lost 4 bases, with 25 bases spanning the gap. The CDR3 runs to 19 residues. Germline assignment: CDR1 MNHEY and CDR2 SVGEGT. TCRdb analysed the PCR reads with MiXCR anew, one entry per CDR3 protein. Of roughly 40,000 distinct CDR3 sequences in the sample, approximately 22% were seen once. This clonotype originated in a human donor in good health. Some libraries in this study had Jurkat cell RNA spiked in. Sequencing was done on a sample of naive CD8+ T cells from blood, with Jurkat cell RNA spiked in. Subset of the sample: FACS-sorted CD8+CD4-CCR7+CD45RA+ naive T cells. This chain connects TRBV6-2 or TRBV6-3 to TRBJ2-6; TRBD1 is a possible D gene (6 bases). In DNA form, the CDR3 reads TGTGCCAGCAGCCCGGGGTCCTTCCTACAGGGCACCGGGGCCAACGTCCTGACTTTC. Its protein product is CASSPGSFLQGTGANVLTF.